The 20 T cell receptor beta chains in this list originate from one sample, sequenced in a study of cytomegalovirus exposure and HLA in healthy donors. Some clones are missing from TCRdb's copy, which holds only in-frame ones; the method was immunoSEQ multiplex PCR. This sample has 150,000 to 250,000 clones, with about 81% found just once. The source material was PBMCs. These receptors all stem from a woman aged 30 to 39 in good health and CMV-seronegative.

The chain carries TRBV30 and TRBJ2-7, with TRBD2 as a possible D gene (6 bases). V lost 0 bases, J lost 2 bases, and 14 bases lay in between. CDR1 is GTSNPN, CDR2 SVGIG, per germline (reference sequence). CDR3 length: 15 residues. As DNA, the CDR3 is TGTGCCTGGAGTGTACGGGGGACTTTAACCTACGAGCAGTACTTC. This gives the protein CAWSVRGTLTYEQYF. The variable domain in full, completed from reference TRBV30 and TRBJ2-7, reads SQTIHQWPATLVQPVGSPLSLECTVEGTSNPNLYWYRQAAGRGLQLLFYSVGIGQISSEVPQNLSASRPQDRQFILSSKKLLLSDSGFYLCAWSVRGTLTYEQYFGPGTRLTVT.

The V gene is TRBV9, the J gene TRBJ1-2, with 7 nucleotides matching TRBD1. Germline assignment: CDR1 SGDLS and CDR2 YYNGEE. This CDR3 is 14 amino acids long. V was clipped by 4 bases and J by 4 bases; unmatched bases: 7. The CDR3 loop reads CASSPTGQFYGYTF. CDR3 coding DNA: TGTGCCAGCAGCCCTACGGGACAGTTCTATGGCTACACCTTC.

This chain connects TRBV6-5 to TRBJ2-1; D is possibly TRBD2 (5 bases). Trimming took off 3 bases at V and 2 bases at J, with 11 bases between the two ends. Germline CDR1 is MNHEY and CDR2 is SVGAGI. The CDR3 loop spans 15 amino acids. The CDR3 spells CASSYNGRPYNEQFF. CDR3 nucleotides: TGTGCCAGCAGTTATAATGGGAGACCCTACAATGAGCAGTTCTTC.

The rearrangement joins TRBV7-3 to TRBJ1-1; a possible D gene is TRBD1 (5 bases). This CDR3 has 13 residues. The V gene's germline CDR1 is SGHTA and CDR2 FQGTGA. V lost 5 bases and J 6 bases, leaving 13 bases between the germline ends. CDR3 protein: CASSPYRTSEAFF. CDR3 coding DNA: TGTGCCAGCAGCCCCTACAGGACATCTGAAGCTTTCTTT.

The V gene is TRBV29-1, the J gene TRBJ1-2; D perhaps matches TRBD1 (6 bases). The CDR3 covers 14 residues. CDR1 is SQVTM, CDR2 ANQGSEA, per germline. Deletions cut 6 bases from V and 2 bases from J, with 16 bases between. The CDR3 sequence is CSVQAGGTNYGYTF. CDR3 bases: TGCAGCGTCCAGGCGGGGGGGACAAACTATGGCTACACCTTC.

V gene TRBV7-9 combines with J gene TRBJ2-2, with a possible D match to TRBD2 (5 bases). V gave up 7 bases and J gave up 0 bases, with 9 bases separating them. Germline V gene data show CDR1 as SEHNR and CDR2 as FQNEAQ (reference sequence). The CDR3 totals 14 residues. The CDR3 here is CASNSRANTGELFF. The CDR3 bases are TGTGCCAGCAATTCGCGGGCGAACACCGGGGAGCTGTTTTTT.

The chain is built from TRBV28 and TRBJ1-5, with D possibly being TRBD1 (5 bases). Trimming shortened V by 6 bases and J by 2 bases, and 14 bases separated the two germline ends. The CDR3 contains 15 residues. From germline, CDR1 is MDHEN and CDR2 SYDVKM. CDR3 bases: TGTGCCAGCAGGCACAGGAGGGAGGGCAATCAGCCCCAGCATTTT. Encoded protein: CASRHRREGNQPQHF. The full variable domain, completed using reference TRBV28 and TRBJ1-5, is DVKVTQSSRYLVKRTGEKVFLECVQDMDHENMFWYRQDPGLGLRLIYFSYDVKMKEKGDIPEGYSVSREKKERFSLILESASTNQTSMYLCASRHRREGNQPQHFGDGTRLSIL.

This rearrangement joins TRBV7-8 to TRBJ1-1; 8 bases are shared with TRBD1. After removal of 4 bases from V and 8 bases from J, the junction contained 9 bases not matched to a gene. CDR1 is SGHVS and CDR2 is FQNEAQ in the germline V gene. CDR3 length: 14 residues. The CDR3 sequence is CASSSLGQATEAFF. Here the CDR3 DNA reads TGTGCCAGCAGCTCGCTGGGACAGGCAACCGAAGCTTTCTTT.

This sequence joins TRBV6-5 and TRBJ2-7; TRBD2 is a possible D gene (7 bases). CDR3 length: 15 residues. With 2 bases removed from V and 3 bases from J, the gap between germline ends came to 14 bases. Per germline, CDR1 MNHEY and CDR2 SVGAGI. CDR3 protein: CASSYPLGGDYEQYF. In DNA, the CDR3 is TGTGCCAGCAGTTACCCTTTAGGGGGGGACTACGAGCAGTACTTC.

The J gene is TRBJ1-5, the V gene TRBV19; TRBD1 might be the D (6 bases). From germline, CDR1 is LNHDA and CDR2 SQIVND (reference sequence). The CDR3 covers 16 residues. With 2 bases removed from V and 2 bases from J, the gap between germline ends came to 13 bases. CDR3 sequence reads: CASSILGGRRNQPQHF. Written as DNA, the CDR3 is TGTGCCAGTAGTATATTAGGGGGACGGCGCAATCAGCCCCAGCATTTT.

This chain links TRBV9 with TRBJ2-1; 7 positions match TRBD1. Germline V CDR1 and CDR2: SGDLS, YYNGEE. Losses at the gene ends were 2 bases for V and 5 bases for J; bases not matched to a gene: 4. The CDR3 extends over 14 amino acids. Here the CDR3 reads CASSVTGSDNEQFF. The CDR3 nucleotides read TGTGCCAGCAGCGTGACAGGGTCCGACAATGAGCAGTTCTTC.

The gene calls are TRBV29-1 and TRBJ1-2; D possibly corresponds to TRBD1 (5 bases). The ends were cut back, 5 bases at V and 5 bases at J, with 12 bases in the middle. CDR3 length: 12 residues. CDR1 and CDR2 from the germline V gene are SQVTM and ANQGSEA. The CDR3 nucleotides are TGCAGCGTTTTGCCCCGGGGGTATGGCTACACCTTC. Translating it yields CSVLPRGYGYTF.

The V gene is TRBV7-9, the J gene TRBJ2-7, with D possibly being TRBD2 (7 bases). Germline V gene data show CDR1 as SEHNR and CDR2 as FQNEAQ (reference sequence). V lost 5 bases, J lost 0 bases, and 17 bases lay in between. The CDR3 contains 16 residues. The CDR3 spells CASSPQRGRASYEQYF. CDR3 nucleotides: TGTGCCAGCAGCCCGCAGAGGGGGAGGGCCTCCTACGAGCAGTACTTC.

The V call is TRBV7-6, the J call TRBJ1-6, with D possibly matching TRBD1 (5 bases). The germline CDR1 and CDR2 sequences are SGHVS and FNYEAQ. This CDR3 comprises 15 residues. The germline V and J ends were trimmed by 2 bases and 9 bases, with 14 bases remaining between them. The CDR3 DNA is TGTGCCAGCAGCTTATCGGTCAGGGAAAGTTCACCCCTCCACTTT. Amino acid sequence: CASSLSVRESSPLHF.

The chain joins TRBV19 to TRBJ2-3; 8 nucleotides align to TRBD2. The CDR3 is 13 amino acids. V was clipped by 6 bases and J by 10 bases; unmatched bases: 9. CDR1 LNHDA and CDR2 SQIVND come from the germline V gene (reference sequence). CDR3 DNA sequence: TGTGCCAGTAGAAGAAGCGGGGGTGTCGCGCAGTATTTT. Protein: CASRRSGGVAQYF.

The chain carries TRBV5-1 and TRBJ1-1, with 7 bases matching TRBD1. Germline V lookup: CDR1 SGHRS, CDR2 YFSETQ. This CDR3 comprises 12 residues. With V trimmed by 4 bases and J by 4 bases, 1 base remained unmatched. The CDR3 reads CASSPGGTEAFF. The CDR3 nucleotides read TGCGCCAGCAGCCCAGGGGGCACTGAAGCTTTCTTT. Variable domain in full (rest from reference TRBV5-1 and TRBJ1-1): KAGVTQTPRYLIKTRGQQVTLSCSPISGHRSVSWYQQTPGQGLQFLFEYFSETQRNKGNFPGRFSGRQFSNSRSEMNVSTLELGDSALYLCASSPGGTEAFFGQGTRLTVV.

This clone was observed once. CDR3 in DNA: TGTGCCAGCAGCTCCGGGACAGGCTCGATTTACGAGCAGTACTTC. Translation: CASSSGTGSIYEQYF. The chain joins TRBV5-4 to TRBJ2-7; 8 nucleotides line up with TRBD1. Germline V gene lookup returns CDR1 SGHNT and CDR2 YYREEE (reference sequence). Losses at the gene ends were 3 bases for V and 4 bases for J; bases not matched to a gene: 9. The CDR3 is 15 residues long.

This clone appeared a few times. In the same sample, other DNA sequences code for this CDR3. The chain combines TRBV5-6 with TRBJ1-5, with D possibly matching TRBD1 (5 bases). CDR3 length equals 13 residues. Germline CDR1 is SGHDT and CDR2 is YYEEEE. V lost 1 base and J lost 5, with 7 bases in between. CDR3 sequence: CASSLTGDQPQHF. CDR3 coding DNA: TGTGCCAGCAGCTTGACGGGGGATCAGCCCCAGCATTTT.

The chain is built from TRBV18 and TRBJ2-7, with a possible D match to TRBD2 (6 bases). Germline-derived CDR1 and CDR2 are KGHSH and LQKENI. CDR3 length equals 15 residues. The ends were cut back, 6 bases at V and 0 bases at J, with 15 bases in the middle. The CDR3 spells CASSPRTTSSYEQYF. CDR3 nucleotides: TGTGCCAGCTCCCCCCGGACTACCAGCTCCTACGAGCAGTACTTC.

V gene TRBV6-1 combines with J gene TRBJ2-7; 7 bases are shared with TRBD1. With V trimmed by 6 bases and J by 4 bases, 12 bases remained unmatched. The length of the CDR3 is 15 residues. The germline V gene encodes CDR1 MNHNS and CDR2 SASEGT. This CDR3 reads CASSRWTGMSYEQYF. Written as DNA, the CDR3 is TGTGCCAGCAGCCGTTGGACAGGTATGAGTTACGAGCAGTACTTC.